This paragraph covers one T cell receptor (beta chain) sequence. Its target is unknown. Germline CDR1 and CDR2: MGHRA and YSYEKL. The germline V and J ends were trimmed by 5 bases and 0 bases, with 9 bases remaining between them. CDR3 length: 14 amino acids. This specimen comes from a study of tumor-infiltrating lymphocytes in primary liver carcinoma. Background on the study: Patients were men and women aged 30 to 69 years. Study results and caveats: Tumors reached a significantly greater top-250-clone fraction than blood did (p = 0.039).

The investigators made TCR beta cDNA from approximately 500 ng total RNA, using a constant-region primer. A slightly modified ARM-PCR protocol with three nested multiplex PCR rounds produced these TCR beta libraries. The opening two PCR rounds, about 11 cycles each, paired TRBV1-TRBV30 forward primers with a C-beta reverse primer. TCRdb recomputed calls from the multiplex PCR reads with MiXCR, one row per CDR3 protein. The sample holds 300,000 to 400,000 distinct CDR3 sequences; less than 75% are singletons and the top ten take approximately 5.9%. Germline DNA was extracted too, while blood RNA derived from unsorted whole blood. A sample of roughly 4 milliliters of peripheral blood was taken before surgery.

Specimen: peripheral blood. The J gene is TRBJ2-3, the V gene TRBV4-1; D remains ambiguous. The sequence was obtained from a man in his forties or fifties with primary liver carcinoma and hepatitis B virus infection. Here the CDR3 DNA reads TGCGCCAGCAGCGTAGCCAGAAGCACAGATACGCAGTATTTT. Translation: CASSVARSTDTQYF.